The source of this TCR beta chain is a study of cytomegalovirus exposure and HLA in healthy donors. The CDR3 runs 15 residues. From germline, CDR1 is LNHDA and CDR2 SQIVND (reference sequence). V gave up 1 base and J gave up 4 bases; unmatched junction bases: 3. Produced via immunoSEQ multiplex PCR; TCRdb's table is partial and in-frame only. Altogether over 200,000 clones are present, over 80% being singletons, with the ten largest covering roughly 5.7%. Overall study findings and caveats: There were under 200 TCR beta chains listed as cytomegalovirus-associated. Cytomegalovirus status was reportedly diagnosed by the classifier with high sensitivity and specificity.

As concerns this clone: Its antigen is as yet unknown.

This chain links TRBV19 with TRBJ2-1; TRBD2 aligns across 8 bases. The TCR sequence derives from a woman in her late teens or twenties in good health and CMV-seronegative. The sequenced material came from PBMCs. CDR3 in DNA: TGTGCCAGTAGTATAGTAGCGGGGACTTACAATGAGCAGTTCTTC. This sequence encodes CASSIVAGTYNEQFF. The variable domain in full, with the rest retrieved from reference TRBV19 and TRBJ2-1, is DGGITQSPKYLFRKEGQNVTLSCEQNLNHDAMYWYRQDPGQGLRLIYYSQIVNDFQKGDIAEGYSVSREKKESFPLTVTSAQKNPTAFYLCASSIVAGTYNEQFFGPGTRLTVL.